This note documents a single TCR beta chain sequence. Its target antigen remains unknown. Base qualities are missing; no much larger clone stands one base away. Ficoll-Paque density gradient centrifugation was the method used to isolate PBMCs. These data come from a study of T-cell memory formation after mild COVID-19 (dated by TCRdb to about 2021). In terms of the full investigation: Most TCR sequence clusters were specific to one of the two donors. In a couple of donors, T-cell clones that expanded and contracted after mild COVID-19 were followed by sequencing TCRalpha and TCRbeta repertoires longitudinally. Two young, previously healthy adult volunteers, one female and one male, were included in the cohort.

Summary of the overall study and its limitations: Contracting CD4+ clones were located mainly in the CM and EM memory subsets, whereas CD8+ clones were found to be enriched in EMRA. SARS-CoV-2 specificity of the second-wave clones peaking on day 37 was not confirmed. Clones contracting from day 15 to 85 had balanced CD4/CD8 phenotypes, while a second wave expanding from day 15 to 37 was biased towards CD4+. The detection of some responding clones in pre-infection memory suggests that pre-existing cross-reactive memory T cells joined the SARS-CoV-2 response. Only two mild cases were covered in the study, and larger cohorts including severe cases with pre-infection samples were considered necessary.

The instrument was an Illumina NovaSeq 6000. TCRalpha and TCRbeta cDNA libraries were constructed by 5'RACE with constant-segment primers, with sample barcodes and unique molecular identifiers being introduced. RNA was extracted from every sample with Trizol reagent. The libraries were amplified in two PCR steps, and the second step added a second sample barcode and Illumina TruSeq adapters. Libraries were sequenced on an Illumina NovaSeq with 2 x 150 bp paired-end reads. As for the authors' bioinformatics: With migec v1.2.7, reads were demultiplexed and then collapsed into UMI-guided consensus sequences. Using mixcr v2.1.11, UMI consensuses were aligned to TRA and TRB V and J templates and then assembled into clonotypes. A clonotype was counted as expanded or contracted only when both edgeR and NoisET called the clonotype significant, with the noise models trained on biological replicates. For edgeR calls, a false discovery rate-adjusted p below 0.01 and a log2 fold-change threshold of 1 were applied. As an exploratory analysis of dynamics, PCA with hierarchical clustering was applied to max-normalized trajectories of the 1000 most abundant clonotypes. Each responding clone was given a CD4 or CD8 phenotype based on the CD4+ and CD8+ repertoires, which had been sequenced separately. TCRdb itself trimmed the public reads at Q25 with fastp, ran MiXCR and retained productive beta chains. Duplicate CDR3 protein sequences are folded into a single record with the most common DNA and genes. These V and J calls rely on TCRdb rather than the paper's analysis. The table for this sample lists more than 100,000 distinct CDR3 sequences; more than 15% of them were counted only once. The top ten constitute over 4% of the sample.

The clonotype was recovered from a man aged 18 to 35 who had mild COVID-19 (a few samples of this study predate the infection). The sample titles of this study are shuffled in the database, so cell type and time point are left out; the donor was told from shared clones. Source material: PBMCs or a T cell subset sorted from them (not recorded which).

The nucleotide sequence reads as follows: TGTGCCAGCTCACCCCTCGTCGGCACTGAAGCTTTCTTT. It is translated as CASSPLVGTEAFF. The chain employs TRBV18 and TRBJ1-1; the D gene remains uncertain. Trimming at the junction amounts to 3 bases on V and 4 bases on J, and the germline ends lie 9 bases apart. CDR1 and CDR2, looked up from the germline V gene, are KGHSH and LQKENI. Spanning cysteine to phenylalanine, the CDR3 consists of 13 amino acids. Only the CDR3 DNA is retained, 39 bases long and in frame from the first base.